Listed below are T cell receptor beta chains from one sample, sequenced in a study of pediatric ulcerative colitis. Sequenced by immunoSEQ multiplex PCR; TCRdb stores in-frame clones only, minus some. In the table there are about 36,000 clones, roughly 73% of which are singletons. Sequencing was performed on gut tissue. These receptors originate from a boy aged 5 to 17 with moderate ulcerative colitis. Both conserved end residues are part of each CDR3. The D gene is left open where the match is weak. Clone size is given for some rows only: seen once, a few or many times, or a class if the clone is expanded.

few,TRBJ1-2,TRBD1,TRBV9,TGTGCCAGCAGCCCAGAACTTGGACAGGGGCTCTATGGCTACACCTTC,CASSPELGQGLYGYTF
-,TRBJ1-6,-,TRBV15,TGTGCCACCAGCAGGGCCGGGACACCGAATTCACCCCTCCACTTT,CATSRAGTPNSPLHF
-,TRBJ2-5,TRBD2,TRBV6-6,TGTGCCACCTTGACTAGCGGAGTGGGGGTGACCCAGTACTTC,CATLTSGVGVTQYF
-,TRBJ2-1,TRBD1,TRBV5-1,TGCGCCAGCAGCACCGGGACAGGGGGGAACAATGAGCAGTTCTTC,CASSTGTGGNNEQFF
once,TRBJ2-5,TRBD2,TRBV28,TGTGCCAGCAGTGAGCCTTCAAGGGGACTAGCAGGCCAAGAGACCCAGTACTTC,CASSEPSRGLAGQETQYF
-,TRBJ2-5,-,TRBV28,TGTGCCAGCAAGACTGAGGGAGAAGAGACCCAGTACTTC,CASKTEGEETQYF
-,TRBJ2-3,TRBD1,TRBV4-1,TGCGCCAGCAGCCGCACGGACAGGGAAAGCACAGATACGCAGTATTTT,CASSRTDRESTDTQYF
-,TRBJ1-1,-,TRBV5-1,TGCGCCAGCAGCTTGTTTCCTGGGGACACTGAAGCTTTCTTT,CASSLFPGDTEAFF
few,TRBJ1-2,TRBD1,TRBV6-5,TGTGCCAGCAGTTACGGGAGACAGGGGGCTAATGGCTACACCTTC,CASSYGRQGANGYTF
-,TRBJ2-3,-,TRBV5-6,TGTGCCAGCAGCTCCTTGACCGGGACGCCTAGCACAGATACGCAGTATTTT,CASSSLTGTPSTDTQYF
-,TRBJ2-7,-,TRBV7-6,TGTGCCAGCAGCTTCGGGACGGCTTACGAGCAGTACTTC,CASSFGTAYEQYF
-,TRBJ2-7,TRBD1,TRBV5-1,TGCGCCAGCAGCAAAGGGGACAGCCCAATCTACGAGCAGTACTTC,CASSKGDSPIYEQYF
-,TRBJ2-1,-,TRBV4-1,TGCGCCAGCAGCCAAGGGGTCCGGTGGGAGCAGTTCTTC,CASSQGVRWEQFF
few,TRBJ1-6,-,TRBV5-1,TGCGCCAGCAGATTTGACAGAGCGGCTCCCCTCCACTTT,CASRFDRAAPLHF
-,TRBJ1-5,-,TRBV5-1,TGCGCCAGCAGCTTGGGGGTCGACAGTTCCCATATCAATCAGCCCCAGCATTTT,CASSLGVDSSHINQPQHF
-,TRBJ2-1,-,TRBV2,TGTGCCAGCAGAAGGCAGGGGGGCAGTGAGCAGTTCTTC,CASRRQGGSEQFF
-,TRBJ2-3,TRBD2,TRBV15,TGTGCCACCAGCAGAGACATACCGGGGACTAGCGGGGGATCAGATACGCAGTATTTT,CATSRDIPGTSGGSDTQYF
-,TRBJ1-5,-,TRBV19,TGTGCCAGTACTCAGGGTAGCAATCAGCCCCAGCATTTT,CASTQGSNQPQHF